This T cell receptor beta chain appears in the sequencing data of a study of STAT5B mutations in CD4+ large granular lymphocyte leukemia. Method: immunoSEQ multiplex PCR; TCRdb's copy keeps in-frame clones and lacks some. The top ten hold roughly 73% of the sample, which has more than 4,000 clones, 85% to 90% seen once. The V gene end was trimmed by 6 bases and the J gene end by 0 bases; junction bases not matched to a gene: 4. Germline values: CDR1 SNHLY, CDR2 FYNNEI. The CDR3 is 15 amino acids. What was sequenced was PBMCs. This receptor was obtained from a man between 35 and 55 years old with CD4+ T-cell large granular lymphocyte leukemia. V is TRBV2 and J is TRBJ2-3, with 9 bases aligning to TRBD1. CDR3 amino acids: CASSQQGASTDTQYF. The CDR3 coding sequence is TGTGCCAGCAGCCAACAGGGGGCTAGCACAGATACGCAGTATTTT.